The 11 T cell receptor beta chains in this list originate from one sample, sequenced in a study of blood T cell repertoires in COVID-19. Libraries were prepared by immunoSEQ multiplex PCR; TCRdb keeps only in-frame clonotypes and omits some of them. The sample has tens of thousands of clones, 80% to 90% seen once. Sequenced material: peripheral blood. These receptors were taken from a man in his 60s with acute or convalescent COVID-19.

The CDR3 protein is CAWTELAGGGYEQFF. The CDR3 region has the DNA TGTGCCTGGACCGAACTAGCGGGGGGAGGGTATGAGCAGTTCTTC. This chain connects TRBV30 to TRBJ2-1; 12 positions match TRBD2. This CDR3 spans 15 amino acids. In germline, CDR1 is GTSNPN, CDR2 SVGIG (reference sequence). With 4 bases clipped from V and 8 bases from J, the junction kept 9 bases outside the gene matches.

The chain is built from TRBV11-2 and TRBJ2-7; no firm D call. Germline CDR1 reads SGHAT; CDR2 reads FQNNGV. V dropped 2 bases and J dropped 0 bases, with 8 bases sitting between them. This CDR3 spans 14 amino acids. The CDR3 DNA follows: TGTGCCAGCAGCTTAAACTCGCTCTCCTACGAGCAGTACTTC. Protein: CASSLNSLSYEQYF. The full variable domain, its missing parts supplied by reference TRBV11-2 and TRBJ2-7, is EAGVAQSPRYKIIEKRQSVAFWCNPISGHATLYWYQQILGQGPKLLIQFQNNGVVDDSQLPKDRFSAERLKGVDSTLKIQPAKLEDSAVYLCASSLNSLSYEQYFGPGTRLTVT.

V usage is TRBV24-1 and J usage is TRBJ2-1; 9 bases fit TRBD2. This CDR3 contains 15 residues. The V and J ends lost 4 bases and 5 bases, in that order; junction bases with no gene match: 5. The germline CDR1 and CDR2 sequences are KGHDR and SFDVKD. CDR3 sequence (DNA): TGTGCCACCAGTGAAGCGGGGGGATTACACAATGAGCAGTTCTTC. Translation: CATSEAGGLHNEQFF.

This clone was detected a few times. This rearrangement joins TRBV6-5 to TRBJ1-3, with TRBD1 matching over 8 bases. Trimming took 7 bases from V and 2 from J; bases not matched to a gene: 4. Per germline, CDR1 MNHEY and CDR2 SVGAGI. The CDR3 is 14 amino acids. For the CDR3, the DNA is TGTGCCAGCAAACAGGGGGTGACTGGAAACACCATATATTTT. This encodes CASKQGVTGNTIYF.

This chain links TRBV9 with TRBJ1-1; 9 bases fit TRBD1. V trimming: 0 bases; J trimming: 7 bases; junction bases outside the gene matches: 7. The CDR3 runs to 15 residues. CDR1 is SGDLS and CDR2 is YYNGEE in the germline V gene. The CDR3 here is CASSVVTGGLREAFF. The CDR3 DNA reads as TGTGCCAGCAGCGTAGTAACAGGGGGCCTCCGTGAAGCTTTCTTT.

The chain links TRBV2 to TRBJ2-1, with 7 bases aligning to TRBD2. The V segment lost 8 bases and the J segment 6 bases; nucleotides outside the gene matches: 7. CDR3 length equals 13 residues. Germline-derived CDR1 and CDR2 are SNHLY and FYNNEI. CDR3 bases: TGTGCCAGCTTGGAGGGAGGGATCAATGAGCAGTTCTTC. Its protein is CASLEGGINEQFF.

The rearrangement links TRBV7-9 to TRBJ2-7; 9 bases fit TRBD1. This CDR3 has 14 amino acids. V lost 4 bases and J lost 5; bases outside the gene matches: 6. The germline V gene has CDR1 SEHNR and CDR2 FQNEAQ (reference sequence). The CDR3 loop is CASSSTDRGNEQYF. CDR3 bases: TGTGCCAGCAGCTCAACCGACAGGGGGAACGAGCAGTACTTC.

This clone was recorded only once. This rearrangement joins TRBV5-1 to TRBJ2-7; possibly TRBD1 for D (6 bases). Trimming took off 5 bases at V and 5 bases at J, with 17 bases between the two ends. Per the germline V gene, CDR1 is SGHRS and CDR2 is YFSETQ. This CDR3 has 14 amino acids. The CDR3 loop reads CASRIQGFPNEQYF. Written as DNA, the CDR3 is TGCGCCAGCAGAATACAGGGTTTTCCCAACGAGCAGTACTTC.

The V call is TRBV4-2, the J call TRBJ1-1; 7 bases are a match to TRBD1. With V trimmed by 4 bases and J by 4 bases, 9 bases remained unmatched. CDR1 is LGHNA and CDR2 is YNFKEQ in the germline V gene. The CDR3 covers 15 residues. DNA of the CDR3: TGTGCCAGCAGCCCCAGCAGGGGGGAAGGCACTGAAGCTTTCTTT. Its protein is CASSPSRGEGTEAFF.

The V call is TRBV11-2, the J call TRBJ2-1, with D unclear. This CDR3 contains 11 residues. The germline gives CDR1 SGHAT, CDR2 FQNNGV. V lost 4 bases to trimming and J lost 8 bases, with 6 bases between them. The CDR3 sequence is CASSSTYEQFF. DNA for the CDR3: TGTGCCAGCAGCTCTACTTATGAGCAGTTCTTC.

This chain joins TRBV19 and TRBJ1-4; possibly TRBD1 for D (6 bases). The germline V gene has CDR1 LNHDA and CDR2 SQIVND (reference sequence). This CDR3 comprises 13 residues. Deletions cut 1 base from V and 12 bases from J, with 12 bases between. CDR3 sequence: CASSIVRDTELFF. CDR3 bases: TGTGCCAGTAGTATAGTTAGGGACACCGAACTGTTTTTT.